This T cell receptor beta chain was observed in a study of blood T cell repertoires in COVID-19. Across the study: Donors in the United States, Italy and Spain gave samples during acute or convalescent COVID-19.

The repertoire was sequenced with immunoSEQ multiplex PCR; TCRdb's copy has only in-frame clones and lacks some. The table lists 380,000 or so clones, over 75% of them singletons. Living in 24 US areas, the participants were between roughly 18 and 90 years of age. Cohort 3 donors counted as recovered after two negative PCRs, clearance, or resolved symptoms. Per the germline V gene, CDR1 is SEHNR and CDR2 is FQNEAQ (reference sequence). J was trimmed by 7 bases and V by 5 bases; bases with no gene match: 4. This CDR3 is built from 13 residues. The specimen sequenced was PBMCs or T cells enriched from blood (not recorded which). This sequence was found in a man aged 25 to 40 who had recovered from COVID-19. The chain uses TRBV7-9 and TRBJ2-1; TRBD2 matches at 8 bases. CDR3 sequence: CASSPGGVNEQFF. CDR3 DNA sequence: TGTGCCAGCAGCCCGGGGGGGGTAAATGAGCAGTTCTTC.